This T cell receptor beta chain comes out of a study of OX40 agonist ivuxolimab in advanced cancers. About the study: Every 2 weeks, ivuxolimab was infused into the patients intravenously at between 0.01 and 10 mg/kg. Patients assigned to dose escalation were diagnosed with hepatocellular carcinoma, melanoma, renal cell or head and neck cancer. General study points: On average, CD8+ T cells had more expanded clones than CD4+. In the expanded peripheral T cells, antigen specificity was never determined.

Method: immunoSEQ multiplex PCR; TCRdb's copy keeps in-frame clones and lacks some. The repertoire holds just under 85,000 clones, with around four fifths as singletons. On this clone itself: No antigen is known for it.

The origin of this receptor is an adult with an advanced solid tumor such as melanoma, head and neck, liver or kidney cancer. This specimen consisted of CD4+ or CD8+ T cells sorted from blood, obtained in a trial of the OX40 agonist ivuxolimab.

CDR3 sequence: CASSQGDYGYTF. The CDR3 region has the DNA TGTGCCAGCAGCCAGGGGGACTATGGCTACACCTTC. The rearrangement joins TRBV6-1 to TRBJ1-2, with 7 bases identical to TRBD1. Germline V gene sequence: CDR1 MNHNS, CDR2 SASEGT. With V trimmed by 6 bases and J by 3 bases, 1 base remained unmatched. This CDR3 has 12 amino acids.